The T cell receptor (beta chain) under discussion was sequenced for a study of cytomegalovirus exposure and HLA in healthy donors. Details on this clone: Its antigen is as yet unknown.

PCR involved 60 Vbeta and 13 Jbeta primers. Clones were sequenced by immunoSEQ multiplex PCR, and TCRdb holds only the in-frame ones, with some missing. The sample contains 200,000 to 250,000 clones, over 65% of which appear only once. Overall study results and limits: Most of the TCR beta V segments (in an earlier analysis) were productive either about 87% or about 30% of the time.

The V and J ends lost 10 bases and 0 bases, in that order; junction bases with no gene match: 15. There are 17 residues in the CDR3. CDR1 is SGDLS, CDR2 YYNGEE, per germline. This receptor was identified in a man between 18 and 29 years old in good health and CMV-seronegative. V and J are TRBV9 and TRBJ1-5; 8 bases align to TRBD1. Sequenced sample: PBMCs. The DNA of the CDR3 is TGTGCCGGCAATCAGGACAGGGCGGTTAGTAGCAATCAGCCCCAGCATTTT. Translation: CAGNQDRAVSSNQPQHF.